The following is a TCR beta chain sequence with its context. Its antigen is not identified. V gave up 8 bases and J gave up 2 bases, with 16 bases separating them. The V gene's germline CDR1 is SGHVS and CDR2 FNYEAQ. The CDR3 runs 14 residues. This entry is derived from a study of a mutant IDH1 vaccine in newly diagnosed glioma. Overall study: Radiotherapy alone preceded vaccination by 4-6 weeks; alternatively, vaccination started with temozolomide cycles.

Documented time point: week 11, during vaccination. Each dose delivered 300 ug of mutant IDH1 20-mer peptide subcutaneously with imiquimod. Libraries were prepared by immunoSEQ multiplex PCR; TCRdb keeps only in-frame clonotypes and omits some of them. The sample lists around 62,000 clones, around 91% occurring once. V and J are TRBV7-6 and TRBJ2-7; possibly TRBD1 or TRBD2 for D (5 bases each). The sequence was obtained from a man aged 35 to 55 with glioma. The starting material was PBMCs, obtained from a glioma patient whose treatment included an IDH1 peptide vaccine. CDR3 DNA: TGTGCCAGCTCCCCGAGAGAGGGGACCTACGAGCAGTACTTC. It specifies CASSPREGTYEQYF.